These T cell receptor beta chains were read from a single sample in a study of shared clonotypes between healthy human individuals. The table came from immunoSEQ multiplex PCR; TCRdb's copy has only in-frame clones and leaves some out. The sample yields approximately 500,000 clones, around 79% seen once. Material for sequencing was PBMCs. Every receptor here comes from a middle-aged woman in good health. Some clones in this sample may be carry-over from other donors' samples. The CDR3 runs from the conserved cysteine through the conserved F or W. A D gene is named only where the DNA matches it firmly. Clone size is shown for a subset of rows, as once, few, many or a class of expanded clone.

D: TRBD2; V: TRBV7-9; J: TRBJ2-7; size: -; CDR3: CASSLGGGSFGEQYF; DNA: TGTGCCAGCAGCTTAGGCGGGGGATCGTTCGGCGAGCAGTACTTC
D: -; V: TRBV11-2; J: TRBJ2-7; size: -; CDR3: CASSLTGYEQYF; DNA: TGTGCCAGCAGCCTCACAGGGTACGAGCAGTACTTC
D: TRBD2; V: TRBV5-1; J: TRBJ2-1; size: -; CDR3: CASRPTSGSGLEQFF; DNA: TGCGCCAGCAGACCCACTAGCGGGAGTGGGCTTGAGCAGTTCTTC
D: TRBD1; V: TRBV5-1; J: TRBJ2-6; size: -; CDR3: CASKEQGASGANVLTF; DNA: TGCGCCAGCAAGGAACAGGGGGCATCTGGGGCCAACGTCCTGACTTTC
D: -; V: TRBV28; J: TRBJ2-7; size: -; CDR3: CASSLTGIYEQYF; DNA: TGTGCCAGCAGTTTAACAGGGATCTACGAGCAGTACTTC
D: -; V: TRBV2; J: TRBJ2-3; size: -; CDR3: CASSGLSTDTQYF; DNA: TGTGCCAGCAGTGGACTATCCACAGATACGCAGTATTTT
D: TRBD2; V: TRBV6-1; J: TRBJ2-7; size: -; CDR3: CAVTSGRAYEQYF; DNA: TGTGCCGTTACTAGCGGGAGGGCCTACGAGCAGTACTTC
D: TRBD2; V: TRBV15; J: TRBJ2-1; size: once; CDR3: CATSTSGIGEQFF; DNA: TGTGCCACCAGTACTAGCGGGATAGGGGAGCAGTTCTTC
D: -; V: TRBV6-5; J: TRBJ2-3; size: -; CDR3: CASSYSTRPSTDTQYF; DNA: TGTGCCAGCAGTTACTCGACTAGACCTAGCACAGATACGCAGTATTTT
D: -; V: TRBV4-1; J: TRBJ1-5; size: -; CDR3: CASSQDAAGGNQPQHF; DNA: TGCGCCAGCAGCCAAGATGCGGCAGGTGGCAATCAGCCCCAGCATTTT
D: -; V: TRBV10-1; J: TRBJ2-2; size: -; CDR3: CASSVAYTGELFF; DNA: TGCGCCAGCAGTGTGGCGTACACCGGGGAGCTGTTTTTT
D: -; V: TRBV5-4; J: TRBJ2-5; size: -; CDR3: CASSLASEGETQYF; DNA: TGTGCCAGCAGCTTGGCCAGTGAGGGGGAGACCCAGTACTTC
D: -; V: TRBV4-1; J: TRBJ1-1; size: -; CDR3: CASSQGVLRGTEAFF; DNA: TGCGCCAGCAGCCAAGGAGTCCTCAGGGGCACTGAAGCTTTCTTT
D: -; V: TRBV14; J: TRBJ2-3; size: -; CDR3: CASSQLTGGGADTQYF; DNA: TGTGCCAGCAGCCAACTCACAGGTGGCGGTGCAGATACGCAGTATTTT
D: -; V: TRBV6-1; J: TRBJ1-4; size: -; CDR3: CASSEIVVEKLFF; DNA: TGTGCCAGCAGTGAAATAGTGGTAGAAAAACTGTTTTTT
D: -; V: TRBV5-1; J: TRBJ2-2; size: -; CDR3: CASSLAEGSTGELFF; DNA: TGCGCCAGCAGCTTGGCTGAGGGCTCCACCGGGGAGCTGTTTTTT
D: -; V: TRBV7-4; J: TRBJ2-7; size: many; CDR3: CASSFLRYSPYEQYF; DNA: TGTGCCAGCAGTTTCCTCCGCTACTCACCCTACGAGCAGTACTTC
D: TRBD2; V: TRBV18; J: TRBJ2-7; size: -; CDR3: CASSRPSGRASYEQYF; DNA: TGTGCCAGCTCTCGGCCTAGCGGGAGGGCTTCCTACGAGCAGTACTTC
D: TRBD1; V: TRBV15; J: TRBJ1-4; size: -; CDR3: CATSRLSSGTDNEKLFF; DNA: TGTGCCACCAGCAGACTCTCCTCCGGGACAGATAATGAAAAACTGTTTTTT
D: -; V: TRBV7-3; J: TRBJ2-3; size: -; CDR3: CASSRGSVTDTQYF; DNA: TGTGCCAGCAGCAGGGGATCAGTAACAGATACGCAGTATTTT
D: TRBD2; V: TRBV20-1; J: TRBJ2-3; size: once; CDR3: CSASASGPQYF; DNA: TGCAGTGCTAGTGCTAGCGGTCCGCAGTATTTT
D: -; V: TRBV7-9; J: TRBJ1-4; size: -; CDR3: CASSQGRVVTNEKLFF; DNA: TGCGCCAGCAGCCAAGGTCGGGTCGTCACTAATGAAAAACTGTTTTTT
D: -; V: TRBV21-1; J: TRBJ2-2; size: few; CDR3: CASSKGGTSGIATGELFF; DNA: TGTGCCAGCAGCAAAGGAGGGACTAGCGGGATTGCCACCGGGGAGCTGTTTTTT
D: TRBD2; V: TRBV13; J: TRBJ2-1; size: once; CDR3: CASSQTSGSNEQFF; DNA: TGTGCCAGCAGCCAAACTAGCGGGAGTAATGAGCAGTTCTTC
D: -; V: TRBV11-2; J: TRBJ2-5; size: -; CDR3: CASSLGRGETQYF; DNA: TGTGCCAGCAGCTTAGGGCGGGGAGAGACCCAGTACTTC
D: TRBD2; V: TRBV7-2; J: TRBJ2-1; size: -; CDR3: CASSRRLAGVNEQFF; DNA: TGTGCCAGCAGCCGTCGACTAGCGGGAGTCAATGAGCAGTTCTTC
D: TRBD2; V: TRBV15; J: TRBJ2-2; size: -; CDR3: CATSRDRASGKTPNTGELFF; DNA: TGTGCCACCAGCAGAGATCGCGCTAGCGGTAAGACTCCGAACACCGGGGAGCTGTTTTTT
D: TRBD2; V: TRBV11-2; J: TRBJ2-1; size: -; CDR3: CASSYYPGLAGPDNEQFF; DNA: TGTGCCAGCAGCTACTACCCCGGACTAGCGGGTCCCGACAATGAGCAGTTCTTC
D: TRBD2; V: TRBV5-6; J: TRBJ2-1; size: -; CDR3: CASSLPGLAPYNEQFF; DNA: TGTGCCAGCAGCCTACCGGGACTAGCACCCTACAATGAGCAGTTCTTC
D: -; V: TRBV5-5; J: TRBJ2-7; size: -; CDR3: CASSLTVYEQYF; DNA: TGTGCCAGCAGCTTGACAGTCTACGAGCAGTACTTC
D: -; V: TRBV6-6; J: TRBJ2-5; size: -; CDR3: CASSYTGVRETQYF; DNA: TGTGCCAGCAGTTACACAGGAGTCCGGGAGACCCAGTACTTC
D: TRBD2; V: TRBV7-8; J: TRBJ2-1; size: -; CDR3: CASSLGLAGGSSSYNEQFF; DNA: TGTGCCAGCAGCTTAGGGCTAGCGGGAGGTTCGAGCTCCTACAATGAGCAGTTCTTC
D: TRBD1; V: TRBV7-3; J: TRBJ2-7; size: -; CDR3: CASRPETGVCRSSKRYF; DNA: TGTGCCAGCAGACCTGAGACAGGGGTCTGTCGGTCGTCGAAAAGGTACTTC
D: -; V: TRBV30; J: TRBJ1-1; size: many; CDR3: CAAEAGMISWSTEAFF; DNA: TGTGCCGCGGAGGCAGGGATGATTTCTTGGAGCACTGAAGCTTTCTTT
D: TRBD2; V: TRBV5-1; J: TRBJ2-3; size: -; CDR3: CASSQGTSGSTDTQYF; DNA: TGCGCCAGCAGCCAGGGGACTAGCGGTTCCACAGATACGCAGTATTTT
D: -; V: TRBV5-1; J: TRBJ2-3; size: -; CDR3: CASSLDPSSTDTQYF; DNA: TGCGCCAGCAGCTTGGACCCGAGTAGCACAGATACGCAGTATTTT
D: TRBD2; V: TRBV7-9; J: TRBJ2-1; size: -; CDR3: CASSLEAGVGNEQFF; DNA: TGTGCCAGCAGCTTAGAAGCGGGAGTGGGAAATGAGCAGTTCTTC
D: -; V: TRBV28; J: TRBJ2-2; size: -; CDR3: CASRWGGAGTGELFF; DNA: TGTGCCAGCAGGTGGGGTGGGGCAGGAACCGGGGAGCTGTTTTTT
D: TRBD1; V: TRBV6-1; J: TRBJ2-5; size: -; CDR3: CASVWDRGRETQYF; DNA: TGTGCCAGCGTTTGGGACAGGGGGCGCGAGACCCAGTACTTC
D: TRBD1; V: TRBV30; J: TRBJ1-1; size: -; CDR3: CAWTDRAGKAFF; DNA: TGTGCCTGGACGGACAGGGCCGGCAAAGCTTTCTTT
D: -; V: TRBV19; J: TRBJ2-3; size: few; CDR3: CASSKNPGGATDTQYF; DNA: TGTGCCAGTAGTAAGAATCCGGGGGGCGCAACAGATACGCAGTATTTT
D: -; V: TRBV28; J: TRBJ1-1; size: -; CDR3: CASSSGQIRLLHLNTEAFF; DNA: TGTGCCAGCAGTTCTGGCCAAATCAGACTGCTACATCTGAACACTGAAGCTTTCTTT
D: -; V: TRBV15; J: TRBJ1-1; size: many; CDR3: CATGAWGVTEAFF; DNA: TGTGCCACCGGCGCATGGGGGGTAACTGAAGCTTTCTTT
D: TRBD1; V: TRBV2; J: TRBJ1-4; size: many; CDR3: CASRDRGEKLFF; DNA: TGTGCCAGCCGGGACAGGGGTGAAAAACTGTTTTTT
D: -; V: TRBV6-1; J: TRBJ2-6; size: -; CDR3: CASSDGSSGANVLTF; DNA: TGTGCCAGCAGTGACGGGAGCTCTGGGGCCAACGTCCTGACTTTC
D: -; V: TRBV2; J: TRBJ1-5; size: few; CDR3: CASSPFGQQNQPQHF; DNA: TGTGCCAGCAGTCCGTTCGGACAGCAGAATCAGCCCCAGCATTTT
D: -; V: TRBV15; J: TRBJ2-5; size: -; CDR3: CATSKGPSPAETQYF; DNA: TGTGCCACCAGCAAAGGACCCAGCCCGGCAGAGACCCAGTACTTC
D: TRBD2; V: TRBV19; J: TRBJ2-3; size: -; CDR3: CASSTLLAGASTDTQYF; DNA: TGTGCCAGTAGTACCCTCCTAGCGGGAGCGAGCACAGATACGCAGTATTTT
D: TRBD1; V: TRBV30; J: TRBJ1-3; size: -; CDR3: CAWSRAGGGSGNTIYF; DNA: TGTGCCTGGAGTCGGGCAGGGGGCGGGTCTGGAAACACCATATATTTT
D: TRBD2; V: TRBV4-1; J: TRBJ2-1; size: -; CDR3: CASSQERTSGRHNEQFF; DNA: TGCGCCAGCAGCCAAGAAAGAACTAGCGGGAGACACAATGAGCAGTTCTTC
D: -; V: TRBV15; J: TRBJ2-2; size: -; CDR3: CATSRDRGVTGELFF; DNA: TGTGCCACCAGCAGAGATAGGGGGGTTACCGGGGAGCTGTTTTTT
D: TRBD2; V: TRBV5-5; J: TRBJ2-5; size: -; CDR3: CASSLTGTSGSYLKTQYF; DNA: TGTGCCAGCAGCCTTACCGGGACTAGCGGGAGTTATTTGAAGACCCAGTACTTC
D: TRBD1; V: TRBV28; J: TRBJ1-4; size: many; CDR3: CASSLGGQGAEKLFF; DNA: TGTGCCAGCAGTTTAGGGGGACAGGGGGCTGAAAAACTGTTTTTT
D: TRBD2; V: TRBV5-1; J: TRBJ2-3; size: many; CDR3: CASSPSGADTQYF; DNA: TGCGCCAGCAGCCCGAGCGGGGCAGATACGCAGTATTTT
D: -; V: TRBV5-1; J: TRBJ2-1; size: -; CDR3: CASSLVTGNNEQFF; DNA: TGCGCCAGCAGCTTGGTTACAGGGAACAATGAGCAGTTCTTC
D: TRBD1; V: TRBV4-1; J: TRBJ2-1; size: -; CDR3: CASSRQGIYNEQFF; DNA: TGCGCCAGCAGCCGACAGGGAATCTACAATGAGCAGTTCTTC
D: -; V: TRBV19; J: TRBJ1-1; size: few; CDR3: CASSIQGGYTEAFF; DNA: TGTGCCAGTAGTATCCAGGGAGGTTACACTGAAGCTTTCTTT